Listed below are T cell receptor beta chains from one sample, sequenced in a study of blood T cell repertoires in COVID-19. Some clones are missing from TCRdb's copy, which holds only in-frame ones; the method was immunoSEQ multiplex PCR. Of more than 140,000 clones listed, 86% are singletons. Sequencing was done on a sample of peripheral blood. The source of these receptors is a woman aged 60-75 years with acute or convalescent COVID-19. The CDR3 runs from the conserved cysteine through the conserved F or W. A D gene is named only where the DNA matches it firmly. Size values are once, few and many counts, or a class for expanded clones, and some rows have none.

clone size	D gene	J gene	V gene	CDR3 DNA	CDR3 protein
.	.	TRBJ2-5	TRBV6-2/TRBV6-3	TGTGCCAGCAGTTACGGCTTCCAAGAGACCCAGTACTTC	CASSYGFQETQYF
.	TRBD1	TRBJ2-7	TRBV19	TGTGCCAGTAGTGTCCGTCAGGGGGATCGCTACGAGCAGTACTTC	CASSVRQGDRYEQYF
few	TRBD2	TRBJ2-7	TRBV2	TGTGCCAGCAGTGGGACTAGCGGGGGTCAACCCTACGAGCAGTACTTC	CASSGTSGGQPYEQYF
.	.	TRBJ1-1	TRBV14	TGTGCCAGCAGCCAGGACCGGGACACCAGCACTGAAGCTTTCTTT	CASSQDRDTSTEAFF
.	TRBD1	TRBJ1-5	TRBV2	TGTGCCAGCTCCCCTGACAGGGGGTACAATCAGCCCCAGCATTTT	CASSPDRGYNQPQHF
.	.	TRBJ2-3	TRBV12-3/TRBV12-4	TGTGCCAGCAGTCATCCAGATACGCAGTATTTT	CASSHPDTQYF
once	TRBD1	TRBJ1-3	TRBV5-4	TGTGCCAGCAGCAGAGGACAGGAGCGCTCTGGAAACACCATATATTTT	CASSRGQERSGNTIYF
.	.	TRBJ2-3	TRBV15	TGTGCCACCAGCAGAGAACCCGGACAGAGCACAGATACGCAGTATTTT	CATSREPGQSTDTQYF
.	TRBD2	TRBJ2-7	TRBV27	TGTGCCAGCAGCGTAGCGGGGGGGCATGTAATCGGCTTGGACGAGCAGTACTTC	CASSVAGGHVIGLDEQYF
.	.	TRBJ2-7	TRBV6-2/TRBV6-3	TGTGCCAGCAGTTATCAGCCTTCATGGCAGAGGAGCTCCTACGAGCAGTACTTC	CASSYQPSWQRSSYEQYF
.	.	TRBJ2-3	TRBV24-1	TGTGCCACCAGTGATTTAGCCAGGTCGAGCACAGATACGCAGTATTTT	CATSDLARSSTDTQYF
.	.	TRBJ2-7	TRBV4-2	TGTGCCAGCAGCCAAGCCGGGGGGCTGGACGAGCAGTACTTC	CASSQAGGLDEQYF
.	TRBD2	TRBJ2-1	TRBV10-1	TGCGCCAGCAGTGAAGCGGGGGCGAACAATGAGCAGTTCTTC	CASSEAGANNEQFF
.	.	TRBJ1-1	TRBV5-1	TGCGCCAGCAGTCCCTTGACAGGTAACACTGAAGCTTTCTTT	CASSPLTGNTEAFF
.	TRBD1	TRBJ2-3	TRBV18	TGTGCCAGCTCACCACGGACAGGGGAGTCAGATACGCAGTATTTT	CASSPRTGESDTQYF
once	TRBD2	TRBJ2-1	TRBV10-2	TGCGCCAGCAGTCGGGGTGCGGGGGGAACTTCGAACAATGAGCAGTTCTTC	CASSRGAGGTSNNEQFF
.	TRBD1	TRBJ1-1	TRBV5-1	TGCGCCAGCAGCTTGGGGGGGACAGAAGGCGCTGAAGCTTTCTTT	CASSLGGTEGAEAFF
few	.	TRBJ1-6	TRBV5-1	TGCGCCAGCAGCTTGATAACCCGAGGAAATTCACCCCTCCACTTT	CASSLITRGNSPLHF
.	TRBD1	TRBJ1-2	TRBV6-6	TGTGCCATCCCGGGACAGGCGAATGGCTACACCTTC	CAIPGQANGYTF
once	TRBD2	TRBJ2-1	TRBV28	TGTGCCAGCAGCTCGGGACTAGCCTACAATGAGCAGTTCTTC	CASSSGLAYNEQFF
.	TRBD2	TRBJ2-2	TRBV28	TGTGCCAGCAGCAGGGGACTAGCGGGGGTGGGCACCGGGGAGCTGTTTTTT	CASSRGLAGVGTGELFF
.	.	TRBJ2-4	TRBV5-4	TGTGCCAGCAGTTCCCCCTTAGCCAAAAACATTCAGTACTTC	CASSSPLAKNIQYF
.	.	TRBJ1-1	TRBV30	TGTGCCTGGAGTGTGAGGGCGTCCACTGAAGCTTTCTTT	CAWSVRASTEAFF
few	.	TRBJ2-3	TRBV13	TGTGCCAGCAGCCCAAGCCTTCGCTGGGATACGCAGTATTTT	CASSPSLRWDTQYF
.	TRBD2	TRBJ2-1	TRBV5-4	TGTGCCAGCAGTGTACAACTAGGACTAGCAGGGGATGAGCAGTTCTTC	CASSVQLGLAGDEQFF
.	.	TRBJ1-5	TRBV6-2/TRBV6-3	TGTGCCAGCAGTTACCTGAGGAATAGCAATCAGCCCCAGCATTTT	CASSYLRNSNQPQHF
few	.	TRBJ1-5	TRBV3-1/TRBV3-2	TGTGCCAGCAGCCAAGCAAGAGGAGCTCAGCCCCAGCATTTT	CASSQARGAQPQHF
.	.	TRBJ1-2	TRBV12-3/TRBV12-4	TGTGCCAGCAGTTTAGGGACTTTTGGCTACACCTTC	CASSLGTFGYTF
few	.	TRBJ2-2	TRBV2	TGTGCCAGCAGTCCGAGGGGGAGTAGGGGCACCGGGGAGCTGTTTTTT	CASSPRGSRGTGELFF
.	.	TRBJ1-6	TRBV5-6	TGTGCCAGCAGGACGTCGAGACAGACATTTTATCATACACCCCTCCACTTT	CASRTSRQTFYHTPLHF
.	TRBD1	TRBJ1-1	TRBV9	TGTGCCAGCAGCGACCAACAGGGGTATGCTGAAGCTTTCTTT	CASSDQQGYAEAFF